This record looks at one T cell receptor (beta chain) sequence and its context. No antigen is known for it. No base qualities exist here, and no much larger clone lies one base off it. The data were taken from a study of control samples from healthy donors and cancer patients (dated by TCRdb to about 2020). Libraries were built with the immunoSEQ multiplex PCR assay. TCRdb carries this immuneACCESS record with in-frame sequences only. Its versions omit some clonotypes, under half of them owing to an unresolved V gene in the studies checked, with the rest unexplained. A total of about 94,000 clones appear in this sample, 90% of them only once. Of the sample, about 4% is held by the ten largest clones. The CDR3 starts with the cysteine, ends with the phenylalanine, and has 14 residues. The kept DNA is CDR3 alone, 42 bases in frame from the first base. V is cut back by 0 bases and J by 5 bases, with 4 bases in the junction unmatched. CDR1 SGDLS and CDR2 YYNGEE were looked up in the germline V gene.

The chain is made from TRBV9 and TRBJ1-1, with 7 central nucleotides matching TRBD1. The TCR comes from a woman between 18 and 29 years old in good health. The specimen sequenced was blood. The sequenced DNA: TGTGCCAGCAGCGTAGGGGACAGTGGAACTGAAGCTTTCTTT. This is translated as CASSVGDSGTEAFF.